The 24 T cell receptor beta chains presented below share a single source sample, sequenced in a study of blood T cell repertoires in COVID-19. Produced via immunoSEQ multiplex PCR; TCRdb's table is partial and in-frame only. The table lists about 180,000 clones, approximately 83% of them singletons. Sequencing was performed on peripheral blood. All receptors come from a man in his fifties or sixties with active or convalescent COVID-19.

The table lists this clone with a few counts. The chain recombines TRBV2 with TRBJ1-2, with 7 bases fitting TRBD1. Germline lookup yields CDR1 SNHLY and CDR2 FYNNEI. Losses at the gene ends were 7 bases for V and 5 bases for J; bases not matched to a gene: 13. The CDR3 length is 15 residues. CDR3 in amino acids: CASIPPRDSFYGYTF. DNA of the CDR3: TGTGCCAGCATACCGCCTAGGGACAGCTTTTATGGCTACACCTTC.

This clone was observed once. The chain carries TRBV7-9 and TRBJ1-1; 7 nucleotides align to TRBD1. In germline, CDR1 is SEHNR, CDR2 FQNEAQ (reference sequence). J was trimmed by 1 base and V by 5 bases; bases with no gene match: 1. The CDR3 has 13 amino acids. The CDR3 DNA reads as TGTGCCAGCAGCGGGACAGCGAACACTGAAGCTTTCTTT. Translation: CASSGTANTEAFF.

The chain has TRBV28 and TRBJ1-5; D is undetermined. CDR3 length: 16 amino acids. CDR1 and CDR2 from the germline V gene are MDHEN and SYDVKM. Trimming left V 2 bases short and J 1 base short, with 12 bases between. CDR3: CASSLIRTGSNQPQHF. The CDR3 nucleotides read TGTGCCAGCAGTTTAATCAGGACGGGGAGCAATCAGCCCCAGCATTTT.

V is TRBV7-7 and J is TRBJ2-6; 8 nucleotides line up with TRBD1. Per the germline V gene, CDR1 is SSHAT and CDR2 is FNYEAQ (reference sequence). V shed 5 bases, J shed 0 bases, and the junction held 6 bases outside the gene matches. The CDR3 extends over 17 amino acids. The CDR3 bases are TGTGCCAGCAGCCTCGGACAGGGCAGCTCTGGGGCCAACGTCCTGACTTTC. This translates into CASSLGQGSSGANVLTF.

V and J are TRBV19 and TRBJ1-4, with D perhaps matching TRBD1 (5 bases). The CDR3 is 13 amino acids. From germline, CDR1 is LNHDA and CDR2 SQIVND (reference sequence). CDR3 bases: TGTGCAGGCGGGGGGGGAGCTAATGAAAAACTGTTTTTT. This codes for CAGGGGANEKLFF.

The V call is TRBV11-2, the J call TRBJ1-6; D remains ambiguous. V lost 4 bases to trimming and J lost 8 bases, with 6 bases between them. Germline V gene sequence: CDR1 SGHAT, CDR2 FQNNGV. There are 12 residues in the CDR3. In DNA, the CDR3 is TGTGCCAGCAGCTACACCGATTCACCCCTCCACTTT. This sequence encodes CASSYTDSPLHF.

The V gene is TRBV9, the J gene TRBJ1-2; 7 positions agree with TRBD1. The CDR3 contains 13 residues. V was pared by 2 bases and J by 7 bases, with 5 bases of the junction left unmatched. The germline V gene has CDR1 SGDLS and CDR2 YYNGEE. The chain's CDR3 is CASSVGTELGYTF. The CDR3 nucleotides read TGTGCCAGCAGCGTGGGGACAGAGCTTGGCTACACCTTC.

The V gene is TRBV3-1 (or the pseudogene TRBV3-2), the J gene TRBJ2-5; 7 bases map to TRBD2. The CDR3 totals 11 residues. Germline V CDR1 and CDR2: LGHDT, YNNKEL (reference sequence). V lost 10 bases, J lost 5 bases, and 4 bases stayed unmatched. CDR3 bases: TGTGCCACCCACGGGGGGGAGACCCAGTACTTC. Residues: CATHGGETQYF.

This sequence joins TRBV5-4 and TRBJ2-7; TRBD2 matches 11 bases. V lost 5 bases and J lost 3; bases outside the gene matches: 7. CDR3 size: 15 residues. Germline assignment: CDR1 SGHNT and CDR2 YYREEE (reference sequence). CDR3 coding DNA: TGTGCCAGCAGGCCTCGACTAGCGGGGAGCTACGAGCAGTACTTC. Translating it yields CASRPRLAGSYEQYF.

The chain links TRBV28 to TRBJ1-3; 8 nucleotides line up with TRBD1. The CDR3 extends over 17 amino acids. Per germline, CDR1 MDHEN and CDR2 SYDVKM. V lost 1 base, J lost 0 bases, and 5 bases stayed unmatched. CDR3 amino acids: CASSLSGTGTSGNTIYF. The DNA of the CDR3 is TGTGCCAGCAGTTTATCCGGGACAGGCACCTCTGGAAACACCATATATTTT.

The rearrangement uses TRBV5-1 and TRBJ2-2, with 8 bases that match TRBD1. The trim removed 4 bases at V and 4 bases at J, leaving 3 bases unmatched. Germline V lookup: CDR1 SGHRS, CDR2 YFSETQ. CDR3 length: 14 amino acids. Here the CDR3 reads CASSPTGGTGELFF. Here the CDR3 DNA reads TGCGCCAGCAGCCCTACAGGGGGCACCGGGGAGCTGTTTTTT.

The gene calls are TRBV24-1 and TRBJ2-7, with 8 bases that match TRBD2. Losses at the gene ends were 3 bases for V and 7 bases for J; bases not matched to a gene: 10. CDR3 length: 15 residues. Per germline, CDR1 KGHDR and CDR2 SFDVKD. This CDR3 is CATSDPREGTGEQYF. CDR3 sequence (DNA): TGTGCCACCAGTGATCCCCGGGAGGGCACAGGGGAGCAGTACTTC.

The rearrangement links TRBV4-3 to TRBJ1-3, with no clear D. V lost 0 bases and J lost 0, with 6 bases in between. This CDR3 spans 15 amino acids. The germline gives CDR1 LGHNA, CDR2 YSLEER. CDR3 loop: CASSQDLYSGNTIYF. Here the CDR3 DNA reads TGCGCCAGCAGCCAAGACCTCTACTCTGGAAACACCATATATTTT.

The chain couples TRBV5-1 to TRBJ2-1; perhaps TRBD2 as D (5 bases). Trimming stripped 4 bases from V and 8 bases from J, with 13 bases between. Germline loops: CDR1 SGHRS, CDR2 YFSETQ. The length of the CDR3 is 13 residues. Here the CDR3 reads CASSPSGFDEQFF. The CDR3 region has the DNA TGCGCCAGCAGCCCATCGGGATTCGATGAGCAGTTCTTC.

J is TRBJ1-4 and V is TRBV7-6, with 10 bases that match TRBD1. Germline CDR1 reads SGHVS; CDR2 reads FNYEAQ. The CDR3 is 16 amino acids. J was trimmed by 7 bases and V by 5 bases; bases with no gene match: 10. The CDR3, as DNA: TGTGCCAGCAGCCGACTGACAGGGGGCTCGGGTGAAAAACTGTTTTTT. The encoded protein is CASSRLTGGSGEKLFF.

This chain links TRBV6-5 with TRBJ2-7, with D tentatively TRBD2 (7 bases). Germline lookup yields CDR1 MNHEY and CDR2 SVGAGI. V lost 10 bases and J lost 3, with 19 bases in between. There are 14 residues in the CDR3. DNA of the CDR3: TGTGCCACCATCTCGGGGGGCGCCGTCTACGAGCAGTACTTC. Translated, it gives CATISGGAVYEQYF.

The rearrangement joins TRBV11-2 to TRBJ2-3, with 12 bases aligning to TRBD2. With 11 bases clipped from V and 5 bases from J, the junction kept 5 bases outside the gene matches. CDR1 and CDR2 (germline): SGHAT, FQNNGV. The CDR3 is 13 amino acids. Here the CDR3 DNA reads TGTGCCTCGCGACTAGCGGGAGTAGATACGCAGTATTTT. This gives the protein CASRLAGVDTQYF. The entire variable domain, with the rest obtained from reference TRBV11-2 and TRBJ2-3, is as follows: EAGVAQSPRYKIIEKRQSVAFWCNPISGHATLYWYQQILGQGPKLLIQFQNNGVVDDSQLPKDRFSAERLKGVDSTLKIQPAKLEDSAVYLCASRLAGVDTQYFGPGTRLTVL.

As regards this clone: Other DNA sequences in the same sample also yield this CDR3. The chain has TRBV19 and TRBJ2-6; D not resolved. In germline, CDR1 is LNHDA, CDR2 SQIVND (reference sequence). V was clipped by 3 bases and J by 0 bases, with 6 bases between them. CDR3 length: 15 residues. CDR3 sequence reads: CASSILSSGANVLTF. CDR3 DNA sequence: TGTGCCAGTAGTATTTTGAGCTCTGGGGCCAACGTCCTGACTTTC.

J is TRBJ2-1 and V is TRBV6-5, with TRBD2 matching 7 bases. This CDR3 has 15 residues. Germline V lookup: CDR1 MNHEY, CDR2 SVGAGI. After removal of 1 base from V and 8 bases from J, the junction contained 8 bases not matched to a gene. The CDR3 loop is CASSYWGGSGHEQFF. CDR3 DNA sequence: TGTGCCAGCAGTTACTGGGGAGGTAGCGGGCATGAGCAGTTCTTC.

V gene TRBV5-6 combines with J gene TRBJ1-2; D gene unclear. The CDR3 loop spans 14 amino acids. Trimming removed 0 bases at V and 4 bases at J, with 10 bases between. Germline lookup yields CDR1 SGHDT and CDR2 YYEEEE. The CDR3 sequence: CASSLERQIYGYTF. CDR3 DNA: TGTGCCAGCAGCTTGGAGAGACAAATCTATGGCTACACCTTC.

The chain uses TRBV5-1 and TRBJ2-3, with D possibly being TRBD2 (5 bases). Trimming left V 2 bases short and J 0 bases short, with 7 bases between. The CDR3 is 14 residues long. The germline gives CDR1 SGHRS, CDR2 YFSETQ. The CDR3 spells CASSFSESTDTQYF. DNA for the CDR3: TGCGCCAGCAGCTTTAGCGAGAGCACAGATACGCAGTATTTT. The whole variable domain, remainder taken from reference TRBV5-1 and TRBJ2-3, is KAGVTQTPRYLIKTRGQQVTLSCSPISGHRSVSWYQQTPGQGLQFLFEYFSETQRNKGNFPGRFSGRQFSNSRSEMNVSTLELGDSALYLCASSFSESTDTQYFGPGTRLTVL.

The CDR3 reads CATINETMRGTGELFF. CDR3 in DNA: TGTGCCACCATAAATGAAACAATGCGGGGAACCGGGGAGCTGTTTTTT. The V gene is TRBV24-1, the J gene TRBJ2-2; a possible D gene is TRBD2 (6 bases). The CDR3 contains 16 residues. In germline, CDR1 is KGHDR, CDR2 SFDVKD. V lost 8 bases and J lost 5, with 20 bases in between.

V gene TRBV30 combines with J gene TRBJ1-2; TRBD1 might be the D (6 bases). V lost 1 base and J lost 6, with 15 bases in between. The length of the CDR3 is 14 residues. Germline CDR1 reads GTSNPN; CDR2 reads SVGIG (reference sequence). CDR3 sequence reads: CAWSGQALGNGYTF. The CDR3 coding sequence is TGTGCCTGGAGTGGACAGGCACTAGGAAATGGCTACACCTTC.

This clone has only one observation. The J gene is TRBJ2-2, the V gene TRBV15; 8 bases align to TRBD1. This CDR3 comprises 16 residues. Germline V lookup: CDR1 LNHNV, CDR2 YYDKDF (reference sequence). Trimming took 3 bases from V and 3 from J; bases not matched to a gene: 6. The CDR3 protein is CATSREGQVYTGELFF. CDR3 bases: TGTGCCACCAGCAGGGAGGGACAGGTCTACACCGGGGAGCTGTTTTTT.